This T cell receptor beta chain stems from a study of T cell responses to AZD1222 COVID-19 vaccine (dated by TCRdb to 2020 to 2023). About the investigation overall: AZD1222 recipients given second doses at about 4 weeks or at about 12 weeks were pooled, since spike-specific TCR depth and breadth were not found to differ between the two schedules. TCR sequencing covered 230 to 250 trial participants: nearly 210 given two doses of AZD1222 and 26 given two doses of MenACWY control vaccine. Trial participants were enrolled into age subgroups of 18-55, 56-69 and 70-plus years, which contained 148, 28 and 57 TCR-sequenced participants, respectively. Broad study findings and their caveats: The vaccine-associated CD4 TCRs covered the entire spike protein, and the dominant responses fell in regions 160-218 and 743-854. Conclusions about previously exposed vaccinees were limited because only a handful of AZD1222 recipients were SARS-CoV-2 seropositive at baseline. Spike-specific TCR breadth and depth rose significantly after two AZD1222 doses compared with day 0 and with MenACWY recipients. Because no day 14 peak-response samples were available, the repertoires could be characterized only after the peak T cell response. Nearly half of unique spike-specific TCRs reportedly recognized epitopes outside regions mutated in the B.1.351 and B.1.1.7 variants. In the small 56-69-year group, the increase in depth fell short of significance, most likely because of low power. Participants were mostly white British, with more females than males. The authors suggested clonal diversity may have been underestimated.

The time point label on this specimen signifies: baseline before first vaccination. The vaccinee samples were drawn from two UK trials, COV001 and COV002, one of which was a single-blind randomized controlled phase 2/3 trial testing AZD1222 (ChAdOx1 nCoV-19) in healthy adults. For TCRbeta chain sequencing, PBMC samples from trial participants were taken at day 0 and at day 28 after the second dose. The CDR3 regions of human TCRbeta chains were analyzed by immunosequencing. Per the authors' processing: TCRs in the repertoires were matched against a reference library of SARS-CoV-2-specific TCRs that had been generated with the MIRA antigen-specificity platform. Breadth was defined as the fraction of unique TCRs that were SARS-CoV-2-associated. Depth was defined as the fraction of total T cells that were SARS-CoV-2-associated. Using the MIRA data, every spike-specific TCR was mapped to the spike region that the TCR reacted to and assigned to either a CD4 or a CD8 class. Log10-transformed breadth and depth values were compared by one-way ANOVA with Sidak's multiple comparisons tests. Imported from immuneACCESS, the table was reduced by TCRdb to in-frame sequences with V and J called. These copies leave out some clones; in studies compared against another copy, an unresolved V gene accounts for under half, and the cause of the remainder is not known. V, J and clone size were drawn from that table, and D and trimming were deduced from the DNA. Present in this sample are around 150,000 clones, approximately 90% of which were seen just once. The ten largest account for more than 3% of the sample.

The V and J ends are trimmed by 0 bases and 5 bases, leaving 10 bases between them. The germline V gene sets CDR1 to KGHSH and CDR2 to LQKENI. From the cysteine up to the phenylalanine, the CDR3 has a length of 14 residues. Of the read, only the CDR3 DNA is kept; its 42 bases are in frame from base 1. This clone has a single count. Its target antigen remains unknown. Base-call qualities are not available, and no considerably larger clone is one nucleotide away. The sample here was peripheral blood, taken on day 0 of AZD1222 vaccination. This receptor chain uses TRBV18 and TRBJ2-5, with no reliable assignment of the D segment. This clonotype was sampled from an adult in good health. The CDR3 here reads CASSPPAWQETQYF. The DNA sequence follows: TGTGCCAGCTCACCACCAGCCTGGCAGGAGACCCAGTACTTC.